This T cell receptor (beta chain) is drawn from a study of T cell responses to AZD1222 COVID-19 vaccine. Both about-4-week and about-12-week second-dose recipients were combined. Measured with immunoSEQ multiplex PCR; TCRdb has only the in-frame clones, and not every one. The data show roughly 110,000 clones, 92% seen once. The source of this sequence is an adult who received the AZD1222 COVID-19 vaccine. Here the sequenced sample was peripheral blood, taken 28 days after the second AZD1222 dose.

CDR3 coding DNA: TGTGCCACCAGCAGAGATTTCTACGAGCAGTACTTC. This sequence encodes CATSRDFYEQYF. The chain carries TRBV15 and TRBJ2-7; D gene unclear. Germline CDR1 and CDR2: LNHNV and YYDKDF (reference sequence). V lost 0 bases and J lost 3, with 3 bases in between. CDR3 length: 12 amino acids.